These 22 T cell receptor beta chains share one sample of origin, sequenced in a study of shared clonotypes between healthy human individuals. The method was immunoSEQ multiplex PCR; TCRdb's version includes in-frame clones alone and lacks a portion of them. The profile shows about 2 million clones, roughly 94% of them singletons. CD8 cells regarded as naive lacked CD45RO, were positively chosen for CCR7, and omitted terminally differentiated effector memory CD45RA+ cells. The sample consisted of naive CD8+ T cells sorted from blood. All receptors come from a young man in good health.

The chain recombines TRBV6-5 with TRBJ1-5; D not resolved. CDR1 is MNHEY and CDR2 is SVGAGI in the germline V gene. This CDR3 is built from 15 residues. V was trimmed by 5 bases and J by 2 bases, leaving 13 bases between them. This chain's CDR3 is CASSPGESGNQPQHF. CDR3 DNA: TGTGCCAGCAGTCCGGGAGAGTCGGGCAATCAGCCCCAGCATTTT.

This clone was counted a single time. V is TRBV5-1 and J is TRBJ1-2; D is undetermined. Germline values: CDR1 SGHRS, CDR2 YFSETQ. Between the trimmed V and J ends, which lost 4 bases and 6 bases, there was a span of 13 bases. The CDR3 loop spans 13 amino acids. The CDR3 DNA reads TGCGCCAGCAGCCCTCGGTTCTCGGATGGCTACACCTTC. It specifies CASSPRFSDGYTF.

The sample holds one count of this clone. The rearrangement links TRBV4-3 to TRBJ2-7; 9 bases fit TRBD2. After removal of 3 bases from V and 5 bases from J, the junction contained 14 bases not matched to a gene. The length of the CDR3 is 17 residues. The germline V gene encodes CDR1 LGHNA and CDR2 YSLEER. CDR3 bases: TGCGCCAGCAGCCACGAAACTAGCGGGCCCGGTTCGGACGAGCAGTACTTC. This sequence encodes CASSHETSGPGSDEQYF.

V gene TRBV11-2 combines with J gene TRBJ2-7; 8 bases align to TRBD1. J lost 4 bases, V lost 1 base, and 3 bases had no gene match. Germline CDR1 SGHAT, CDR2 FQNNGV. CDR3 length equals 14 residues. CDR3 nucleotide sequence: TGTGCCAGCAGCTTAGGACAGGGGCGTTACGAGCAGTACTTC. Its translation: CASSLGQGRYEQYF.

This clone was counted once. J is TRBJ1-2 and V is TRBV7-9, with 7 nucleotides matching TRBD1. J lost 4 bases, V lost 1 base, and 3 bases had no gene match. This CDR3 spans 14 amino acids. Per the germline V gene, CDR1 is SEHNR and CDR2 is FQNEAQ (reference sequence). DNA of the CDR3: TGTGCCAGCAGCTTAGGACAGGGATCCTATGGCTACACCTTC. Translated, it gives CASSLGQGSYGYTF.

The chain has TRBV13 and TRBJ2-3, with a possible D match to TRBD2 (5 bases). The V gene lost 2 bases and the J gene lost 0 bases, with 12 bases spanning the gap. The CDR3 runs to 16 residues. Per the germline V gene, CDR1 is PRHDT and CDR2 is FYEKMQ (reference sequence). The CDR3 sequence is CASSLYPERSTDTQYF. The CDR3 region has the DNA TGTGCCAGCAGCTTATACCCGGAGCGGAGCACAGATACGCAGTATTTT.

The genes are TRBV7-2 and TRBJ2-3; a possible D gene is TRBD2 (5 bases). V was cut by 5 bases and J by 3 bases, with 15 bases left in between. CDR1 SGHTA and CDR2 FQGNSA come from the germline V gene. The CDR3 length is 15 residues. As DNA, the CDR3 is TGTGCCAGCAGCACAATCTCTAGCACGACAGATACGCAGTATTTT. Residues: CASSTISSTTDTQYF.

This clone was found once. V usage is TRBV5-1 and J usage is TRBJ1-2; the D gene is possibly TRBD1 (5 bases). The V end lost 0 bases, the J end lost 10 bases, and 13 bases lay between the germline ends. CDR3 size: 13 residues. Per germline, CDR1 SGHRS and CDR2 YFSETQ. The CDR3 loop is CASSLVGESDYTF. The CDR3, as DNA: TGCGCCAGCAGCTTGGTAGGGGAAAGCGACTACACCTTC.

This chain links TRBV10-2 with TRBJ2-2, with no clear D. Germline V gene sequence: CDR1 WSHSY, CDR2 SAAADI. This CDR3 comprises 15 residues. The V gene lost 5 bases and the J gene lost 5 bases, with 15 bases spanning the gap. CDR3 sequence: CASSLRAVWTGELFF. The CDR3 DNA is TGCGCCAGCAGTCTCCGGGCAGTTTGGACCGGGGAGCTGTTTTTT.

This chain joins TRBV9 and TRBJ2-7; a possible D gene is TRBD2 (5 bases). This CDR3 is built from 14 residues. CDR1 is SGDLS, CDR2 YYNGEE, per germline. Trimming left V 2 bases short and J 2 bases short, with 11 bases between. The CDR3: CASSVVDYPYEQYF. The DNA for the CDR3 is TGTGCCAGCAGCGTGGTAGACTACCCCTACGAGCAGTACTTC.

A word on this clone: A junction end diverges from the germline sequence, so it may reflect a read error. The rearrangement links TRBV4-3 to TRBJ2-3; D possibly matches TRBD1 or TRBD2 (6 bases each). CDR1 is LGHNA and CDR2 is YSLEER in the germline V gene. The CDR3 extends over 14 amino acids. The CDR3 DNA is TGCGCCAGCAGCCAAGAACTATTGGGGGGACACCCTGTTTTT. It encodes CASSQELLGGHPVF.

A word on this clone: Other DNA sequences in this specimen translate into the identical CDR3. The CDR3 spells CASSLGQFSYEQYF. The CDR3 nucleotides read TGCGCCAGCAGCCTGGGACAATTCTCCTACGAGCAGTACTTC. The chain recombines TRBV5-1 with TRBJ2-7; maybe TRBD1 (6 bases). Germline V gene sequence: CDR1 SGHRS, CDR2 YFSETQ. The CDR3 is made up of 14 amino acids. With 4 bases removed from V and 0 bases from J, the gap between germline ends came to 11 bases.

The CDR3 is CASSLNTQYF. CDR3 nucleotides: TGTGCCAGCAGTTTAAATACGCAGTATTTT. The chain couples TRBV28 to TRBJ2-3; unclear D gene. This CDR3 contains 10 residues. V lost 2 bases and J 7 bases, leaving 1 base between the germline ends. Germline V CDR1 and CDR2: MDHEN, SYDVKM. The complete variable domain, with remaining parts taken from reference TRBV28 and TRBJ2-3, reads DVKVTQSSRYLVKRTGEKVFLECVQDMDHENMFWYRQDPGLGLRLIYFSYDVKMKEKGDIPEGYSVSREKKERFSLILESASTNQTSMYLCASSLNTQYFGPGTRLTVL.

The chain employs TRBV4-1 and TRBJ2-7; D is possibly TRBD1 (5 bases). CDR3 length: 14 amino acids. Germline V CDR1 and CDR2: MGHRA, YSYEKL. The V end lost 4 bases, the J end lost 1 base, and 11 bases lay between the germline ends. Here the CDR3 DNA reads TGCGCCAGCAGCCCAGGGTACATTTCCTACGAGCAGTACTTC. Residues: CASSPGYISYEQYF.

Points on this clone: Within the sample, other DNA sequences also encode this same CDR3. The rearrangement uses TRBV4-3 and TRBJ2-7; TRBD2 matches 14 bases. The germline V gene encodes CDR1 LGHNA and CDR2 YSLEER. The V gene end was trimmed by 3 bases and the J gene end by 0 bases; junction bases not matched to a gene: 1. This CDR3 has 16 residues. CDR3 sequence: CASSHGLAGGSYEQYF. The DNA of the CDR3 is TGCGCCAGCAGCCATGGACTAGCGGGAGGCTCCTACGAGCAGTACTTC.

V gene TRBV2 combines with J gene TRBJ1-4, with D hard to call. V gave up 6 bases and J gave up 7 bases, with 21 bases separating them. Per germline, CDR1 SNHLY and CDR2 FYNNEI. This CDR3 spans 16 amino acids. CDR3 loop: CASSSKAGFQSEKLFF. The CDR3 coding sequence is TGTGCCAGCAGCTCGAAGGCGGGGTTCCAGAGTGAAAAACTGTTTTTT.

The chain carries TRBV6-1 and TRBJ1-6, with D possibly matching TRBD1 (5 bases). Trimming pared 4 bases from V and 7 bases from J, leaving 17 bases between. Germline V gene data show CDR1 as MNHNS and CDR2 as SASEGT. The CDR3 runs 16 residues. CDR3 sequence reads: CASSAIQGIENSPLHF. The CDR3 DNA reads TGTGCCAGCAGTGCTATCCAGGGTATAGAGAATTCACCCCTCCACTTT.

The chain joins TRBV19 to TRBJ2-7; perhaps TRBD2 as D (7 bases). The V and J ends lost 2 bases and 3 bases respectively, with 17 bases between them. Germline values: CDR1 LNHDA, CDR2 SQIVND (reference sequence). CDR3 length equals 16 residues. The CDR3 sequence: CASSINFGEGVYEQYF. The CDR3 region has the DNA TGTGCCAGTAGTATAAACTTCGGGGAGGGGGTCTACGAGCAGTACTTC.

The chain uses TRBV6-1 and TRBJ2-5, with 11 nucleotides matching TRBD2. Germline values: CDR1 MNHNS, CDR2 SASEGT. This CDR3 has 14 residues. Trimming cost V 10 bases and J 4 bases; bases outside gene matches: 8. The CDR3: CAISIAGGRETQYF. The CDR3 region has the DNA TGTGCCATCTCTATAGCGGGGGGGAGAGAGACCCAGTACTTC.

The chain links TRBV20-1 to TRBJ1-1; D not certain. This CDR3 is 11 amino acids long. Trimming took 6 bases from V and 5 from J, leaving 10 bases between them. CDR1 and CDR2 from the germline V gene are DFQATT and SNEGSKA (reference sequence). In DNA, the CDR3 is TGCAGTGCAGGGTTCGGGACTGAAGCTTTCTTT. It specifies CSAGFGTEAFF.

The chain carries TRBV6-6 and TRBJ2-3, with TRBD2 identical over 7 bases. V dropped 5 bases and J dropped 2; count of bases not matched to a gene: 10. The V gene's germline CDR1 is MNHNY and CDR2 SVGAGI (reference sequence). The CDR3 sequence is 16 residues long. The CDR3 loop reads CASSPHREAYTDTQYF. The CDR3 bases are TGTGCCAGCAGTCCCCACCGGGAGGCCTACACAGATACGCAGTATTTT.

This clone was detected once. The chain combines TRBV27 with TRBJ2-6; D might be TRBD1 (6 bases). The CDR3 is made up of 17 amino acids. The ends were cut back, 3 bases at V and 2 bases at J, with 14 bases in the middle. Germline-derived CDR1 and CDR2 are MNHEY and SMNVEV (reference sequence). CDR3 coding DNA: TGTGCCAGCAGTTTTATAGCTGGGGGCCCTGGGGCCAACGTCCTGACTTTC. This translates into CASSFIAGGPGANVLTF.